This T cell receptor beta chain is from a study of T cells after yellow fever vaccination. Each CDR3 protein is one row after TCRdb ran MiXCR on the 5' RACE reads. The table lists some 600,000 distinct CDR3 sequences, 17% of them singletons. The CDR3 spans 21 residues. Germline CDR1 ENHRY, CDR2 SYGVKD. Unmatched junction bases numbered 23, after V lost 5 bases and J lost 4 bases. This clonotype has more than one count but fewer than ten. Sequenced material: PBMCs, taken about 5 days after the first yellow fever vaccination. The receptor was isolated from a man aged 18 to 29 who received the YFV17D yellow fever vaccine. J is TRBJ2-1 and V is TRBV10-3; 10 positions agree with TRBD1. The CDR3 DNA reads TGTGCCATCAGTCCCGACTGGCTGGGGACAGGGGTTGTGGCGGCTTACAATGAGCAGTTCTTC. Translation gives CAISPDWLGTGVVAAYNEQFF.